This TCR beta chain emerged from a study of T cell repertoires in cytomegalovirus infection. With regard to this clonotype: Antigen unknown.

The CDR3 is 15 amino acids. Germline V gene sequence: CDR1 SGHTA, CDR2 FQGNSA. V lost 1 base and J 6 bases, leaving 12 bases between the germline ends. From the reads, TCRdb called clonotypes with MiXCR, one entry per CDR3 protein. The sample contains more than 250,000 distinct CDR3 sequences, about 25% of which appear only once. The material was cultured PBMCs, obtained from culture after CMV antigen stimulation. This TCR was sampled from a human donor in good health (CMV status not recorded). Some clones in this sample may be carry-over from other donors' samples. The chain is built from TRBV7-2 and TRBJ2-2; D remains ambiguous. CDR3 sequence (DNA): TGTGCCAGCAGCTTAGTAGGGTGGAATCCCGGGGAGCTGTTTTTT. This codes for CASSLVGWNPGELFF.